The TCR beta chain under discussion was sequenced for a study of cytomegalovirus exposure and HLA in healthy donors. CDR3 size: 15 residues. The V and J ends lost 3 bases and 5 bases respectively, with 16 bases between them. Germline V gene lookup returns CDR1 SGHTA and CDR2 FQGNSA. PCR was performed using 60 Vbeta and 13 Jbeta primers. Clones were read by immunoSEQ multiplex PCR, and TCRdb kept only the in-frame ones, dropping some. The sample lists around 130,000 clones; more than 80% were seen once. The TCR originated in a middle-aged woman in good health and CMV-seropositive. The chain links TRBV7-2 to TRBJ2-5, with D possibly TRBD2 on 6 matching bases. The sample was PBMCs. CDR3 protein: CASSLLAGIEETQYF. Written as DNA, the CDR3 is TGTGCCAGCAGCTTGCTCGCGGGAATCGAGGAGACCCAGTACTTC.